This TCR beta chain was profiled in a study of blood T cell repertoires in COVID-19 (TCRdb year 2020). Concerning the study at large: Samples from collaborators originated in the United States, Italy and Spain and spanned both the acute and convalescent phases of COVID-19. HLA class I and class II types, where available, came from metadata supplied by the sample provider rather than from assay-based typing. The sample metadata nearly always contained a de-identified subject ID, COVID-19 status, age in years and sex. The repertoires were released in a freely available public database meant as a resource for research on the immune response to SARS-CoV-2. The samples were drawn from the first 160 participants of the ongoing ImmuneRACE study and from some 1,300 subjects provided by 6 global collaborators. The material from the prospective study consisted of cDNA or gDNA derived from T cells, B-cell-depleted T cells, or PBMCs. The dataset comprised deeply sampled blood TCRbeta repertoires from subjects exposed to, actively infected with, or recovered from COVID-19.

The cysteine opens and the phenylalanine closes a CDR3 of 16 amino acids. The DNA shown is the 48-base CDR3, in frame from base 1. The germline V and J ends show losses of 2 bases and 5 bases respectively, and no gene match explains 10 bases of the junction. Sequences LGHDT (CDR1) and YNNKEL (CDR2) are obtained from the germline V gene (reference sequence). TCRbeta CDR3 regions were amplified from genomic DNA by means of the immunoSEQ Assay, a bias-controlled multiplex PCR. The study's own analysis went as follows. Within the assay, amplification of reference gene primers was used to estimate how many nucleated cells each sample contained. Sequence reads were collapsed and filtered to measure the absolute abundance of every unique TCRbeta CDR3 rearrangement. Productive Simpson clonality was computed per sample as the square root of Simpson's diversity index over productive rearrangements. As stored in TCRdb, this immuneACCESS dataset retains in-frame rearrangements with V and J assigned. A fraction of the clones does not appear; measured against another copy, unresolved V genes explain less than half of the discrepancy, and the remainder lacks a known reason. The DNA gave D and trimming, while V, J and clone size come from that table. This sample comprises 90,000 to 120,000 clones, around 90% of them detected only once. The ten largest make up about 6.3% of the sample.

Each collaborating institution followed its own protocols to collect whole blood in K2EDTA tubes. For TCRbeta analysis, collaborator samples were shipped as frozen whole blood, as isolated PBMCs, or as DNA extracted from either sample type. Note on this clone: Its antigen is currently not known. Per-base quality was not reported, and no clone a single base away is much larger than it.

General conclusions and limits of the study: The amount of clinical and demographic metadata varied by source and participant and was provided uncurated.

This sequence was found in a woman aged 60-75 years with acute or convalescent COVID-19. The rearrangement joined TRBV3-1 (or the pseudogene TRBV3-2) to TRBJ1-2, with 8 middle bases fitting TRBD1. Source material: peripheral blood. The DNA reads TGTGCCAGCAGCCAAATGACCCGGACAGGGAGGTATGGCTACACCTTC. It codes for CASSQMTRTGRYGYTF.